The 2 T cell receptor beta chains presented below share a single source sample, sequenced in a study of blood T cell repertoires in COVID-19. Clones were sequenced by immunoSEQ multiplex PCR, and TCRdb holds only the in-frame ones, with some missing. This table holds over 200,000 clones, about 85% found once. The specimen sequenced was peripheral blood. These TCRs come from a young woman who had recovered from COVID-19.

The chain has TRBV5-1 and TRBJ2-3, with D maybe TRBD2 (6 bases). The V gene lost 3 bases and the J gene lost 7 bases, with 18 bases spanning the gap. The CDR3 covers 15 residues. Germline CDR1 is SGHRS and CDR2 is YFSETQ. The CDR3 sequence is CASSSLVTGGNTQYF. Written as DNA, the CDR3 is TGCGCCAGCAGCTCCCTGGTTACCGGGGGAAATACGCAGTATTTT.

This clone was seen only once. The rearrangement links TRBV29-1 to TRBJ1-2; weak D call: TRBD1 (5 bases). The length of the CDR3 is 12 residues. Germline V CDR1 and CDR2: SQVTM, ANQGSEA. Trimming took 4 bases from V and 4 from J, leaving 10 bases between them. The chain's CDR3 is CSVAGVGYGYTF. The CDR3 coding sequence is TGCAGCGTTGCGGGGGTTGGCTATGGCTACACCTTC.